The 13 T cell receptor beta chains below come from one sample, sequenced in a study of T cell repertoires in cytomegalovirus infection. MiXCR, applied by TCRdb to the reads, yields one record per CDR3 protein. The sample comprises around 450,000 distinct CDR3 sequences, 31% of which are singletons, and 12% to 15% rests with the top ten. Sequenced sample: PBMCs. The receptor set was obtained from a human donor in good health (CMV status not recorded). Some clones in this sample may be carry-over from other donors' samples.

This clonotype was seen a handful of times. V gene TRBV7-8 combines with J gene TRBJ1-5, with 7 bases matching TRBD1. CDR3 size: 14 residues. Germline-derived CDR1 and CDR2 are SGHVS and FQNEAQ. The V and J ends lost 5 bases and 3 bases, in that order; junction bases with no gene match: 4. As DNA, the CDR3 is TGTGCCAGCAGCCCAGGGGGTCTCAATCAGCCCCAGCATTTT. Residues: CASSPGGLNQPQHF.

The rearrangement joins TRBV4-1 to TRBJ2-2; D may be TRBD2 (6 bases). The V end was cut by 1 base, the J end by 1 base, with 10 bases between. Germline V CDR1 and CDR2: MGHRA, YSYEKL. The CDR3 totals 16 residues. The CDR3 reads CASSQVQGLNTGELFF. CDR3 in DNA: TGCGCCAGCAGCCAAGTGCAGGGACTGAACACCGGGGAGCTGTTTTTT.

This clonotype appeared a few times. V usage is TRBV6-8 and J usage is TRBJ2-7; 7 nucleotides align to TRBD2. The CDR3 spans 17 residues. Germline V gene sequence: CDR1 MNHGY, CDR2 SAAAGT. V lost 0 bases to trimming and J lost 0 bases; unmatched junction nucleotides: 8. The CDR3: CASSYSSGEYRSYEQYF. Here the CDR3 DNA reads TGTGCCAGCAGTTACTCGAGCGGGGAATACCGCTCCTACGAGCAGTACTTC.

V is TRBV12-3 or TRBV12-4 and J is TRBJ2-4, with D hard to call. V was trimmed by 6 bases and J by 4 bases, leaving 10 bases between them. There are 13 residues in the CDR3. The CDR3 sequence is CASRSRVKNIQYF. DNA for the CDR3: TGTGCCAGCAGAAGCCGGGTTAAAAACATTCAGTACTTC.

The chain recombines TRBV7-9 with TRBJ2-5; D might be TRBD1 or TRBD2, each matching 5 bases. Germline V gene sequence: CDR1 SEHNR, CDR2 FQNEAQ (reference sequence). This CDR3 is 14 amino acids long. V lost 5 bases to trimming and J lost 7 bases, with 17 bases between them. CDR3 sequence reads: CASSPEVQRGTQYF. The CDR3, as DNA: TGTGCCAGCAGCCCGGAGGTCCAGAGGGGGACCCAGTACTTC.

In regard to this clonotype: The conserved final phenylalanine or tryptophan is absent from the CDR3, which likely points to a read error. This chain connects TRBV12-3 or TRBV12-4 to TRBJ2-1; 10 bases align to TRBD2. The trim removed 3 bases at V and 8 bases at J, leaving 4 bases unmatched. CDR3 length: 14 residues. The CDR3 DNA reads TGTGCCAGCAGTTTGGGGACTAGCGAGGATGAGCAGTTCTCC. It encodes CASSLGTSEDEQFS.

As to this clonotype: With a much larger clone just one base away, this may be a read error. The chain links TRBV7-6 to TRBJ2-7; 11 nucleotides agree with TRBD2. Germline V gene lookup returns CDR1 SGHVS and CDR2 FNYEAQ. The ends lost 5 bases at V and 1 base at J; junction bases unmatched: 1. The CDR3 sequence is 14 residues long. The CDR3 region is CASSGTSGSYEQYF. CDR3 in DNA: TGTGCCAGCAGCGGGACTAGCGGATCCTACGAGCAGTACTTC.

This sequence joins TRBV27 and TRBJ1-2; 9 bases are a match to TRBD1. The CDR3 spans 16 residues. The trim removed 5 bases at V and 0 bases at J, leaving 7 bases unmatched. Germline V CDR1 and CDR2: MNHEY, SMNVEV (reference sequence). The CDR3 reads CASSTGQGTANYGYTF. The CDR3 bases are TGTGCCAGCAGTACGGGACAGGGCACAGCTAACTATGGCTACACCTTC.

The chain links TRBV24-1 to TRBJ2-5, with D possibly being TRBD1 (5 bases). Trimming took off 8 bases at V and 2 bases at J, with 11 bases between the two ends. Germline CDR1 KGHDR, CDR2 SFDVKD. CDR3 length: 13 amino acids. The CDR3 loop reads CATKGAGQETQYF. The CDR3 nucleotides are TGTGCCACCAAAGGGGCCGGTCAAGAGACCCAGTACTTC.

The chain employs TRBV5-1 and TRBJ2-7; the D is unclear. This CDR3 region has 13 residues. Trimming took off 0 bases at V and 4 bases at J, with 8 bases between the two ends. Germline-derived CDR1 and CDR2 are SGHRS and YFSETQ. The CDR3 sequence is CASSLVLNYEQYF. The DNA for the CDR3 is TGCGCCAGCAGCTTGGTTTTGAATTACGAGCAGTACTTC.

The chain uses TRBV2 and TRBJ1-5; no clear D. Germline V lookup: CDR1 SNHLY, CDR2 FYNNEI. Between the trimmed V and J ends, which lost 1 base and 7 bases, there was a span of 14 bases. This CDR3 comprises 15 residues. CDR3 bases: TGTGCCAGCAGTGAAGAGGAGAGGGTTGGACAGCCCCAGCATTTT. Residues: CASSEEERVGQPQHF. Full variable domain (rest looked up from reference TRBV2 and TRBJ1-5): EPEVTQTPSHQVTQMGQEVILRCVPISNHLYFYWYRQILGQKVEFLVSFYNNEISEKSEIFDDQFSVERPDGSNFTLKIRSTKLEDSAMYFCASSEEERVGQPQHFGDGTRLSIL.

This rearrangement joins TRBV20-1 to TRBJ2-5; D may be TRBD1 (5 bases). V gave up 3 bases and J gave up 0 bases, with 11 bases separating them. The CDR3 is 14 amino acids. From germline, CDR1 is DFQATT and CDR2 SNEGSKA (reference sequence). The DNA for the CDR3 is TGCAGTGCTAGGCCGACAGTGTACCAAGAGACCCAGTACTTC. Residues: CSARPTVYQETQYF.

The table lists this clonotype with a few counts. The CDR3 reads CASSGTTLIPNQPQHF. DNA for the CDR3: TGTGCCAGCTCCGGGACGACGTTAATCCCCAATCAGCCCCAGCATTTT. V is TRBV28 and J is TRBJ1-5; tentatively, D is TRBD1 (5 bases). The CDR3 is made up of 16 amino acids. The V and J ends lost 8 bases and 3 bases respectively, with 20 bases between them. The germline gives CDR1 MDHEN, CDR2 SYDVKM.